One T cell receptor beta chain is described in this entry. The antigen is unknown. Across several immunoSEQ plates, the genomic DNA of each subset was split evenly. This table comes from immunoSEQ multiplex PCR, and its TCRdb copy is limited to in-frame clones, with some not included. In the table there are hundreds of thousands of clones, about 91% of which are singletons. Naivety among CD8 cells was defined by CD45RO negativity and positive CCR7 selection, thereby excluding terminally differentiated effector memory CD45RA+ cells. These data originate in a study of shared clonotypes between healthy human individuals. In the study overall: Per donor, CD8 memory used one plate, CD8 naive used two, CD4 memory used three and CD4 naive used three.

V gave up 3 bases and J gave up 7 bases; unmatched junction bases: 8. Germline V lookup: CDR1 MNHEY, CDR2 SMNVEV (reference sequence). This CDR3 has 16 amino acids. General study points: Memory subsets generally showed smaller estimated richness than naive subsets did.

The receptor was isolated from a man aged 30 to 45 in good health. The sample consisted of naive CD8+ T cells sorted from blood. This sequence joins TRBV27 and TRBJ2-1, with 11 positions matching TRBD2. The CDR3 reads CASSFIASGRHNEQFF. CDR3 DNA sequence: TGTGCCAGCAGTTTTATTGCTAGCGGGAGGCATAATGAGCAGTTCTTC.